Shown below are 10 T cell receptor beta chains from a single sample sequenced in a study of T-cell reconstitution after alpha-beta-depleted transplantation in children. Using unique molecular identifiers, the investigators prepared the TCRbeta library. TCRdb ran MiXCR on the PCR reads and lists one entry per CDR3 protein. The sample includes fewer than 750,000 distinct CDR3 sequences, approximately 22% of them seen just once. Here the sequenced sample was PBMCs, mostly from graft donor cells, taken 360 days after TCRalphabeta/CD19-depleted stem cell transplant. Source of these receptors: a boy in the first two years of life who had a stem cell transplant for acute myeloid leukemia, so the T cells may come from the graft donor.

This clonotype was found many times. The chain employs TRBV10-3 and TRBJ1-1; D uncertain. In germline, CDR1 is ENHRY, CDR2 SYGVKD. The CDR3 length is 14 residues. Between the trimmed V and J ends, which lost 6 bases and 3 bases, there was a span of 14 bases. CDR3 amino acids: CAIRETKGDTEAFF. For the CDR3, the DNA is TGTGCCATCAGGGAGACTAAGGGTGACACTGAAGCTTTCTTT.

The rearrangement links TRBV6-5 to TRBJ2-5; tentative D call: TRBD1 (6 bases). The V and J ends lost 2 bases and 1 base respectively, with 14 bases between them. The CDR3 extends over 16 amino acids. CDR1 is MNHEY, CDR2 SVGAGI, per germline. CDR3 DNA sequence: TGTGCCAGCAGTTACGAGGTGGGGGCTATCCAAGAGACCCAGTACTTC. It specifies CASSYEVGAIQETQYF.

The chain carries TRBV6-5 and TRBJ2-3; no reliable D call. CDR1 MNHEY and CDR2 SVGAGI come from the germline V gene. The CDR3 loop spans 14 amino acids. Trimming stripped 2 bases from V and 4 bases from J, with 10 bases between. The CDR3 DNA follows: TGTGCCAGCAGTTACATTGTCCCCCCAGATACGCAGTATTTT. It translates to CASSYIVPPDTQYF.

This clonotype appeared a few times. The chain combines TRBV7-8 with TRBJ2-2, with 7 bases lining up with TRBD1. Trimming removed 2 bases from V and 3 bases from J; junction bases left unmatched: 6. This CDR3 contains 16 residues. Per germline, CDR1 SGHVS and CDR2 FQNEAQ. The CDR3: CASSLRGQHYTGELFF. The CDR3 DNA reads TGTGCCAGCAGCTTAAGGGGACAGCACTACACCGGGGAGCTGTTTTTT.

The genes are TRBV6-5 and TRBJ1-6; possibly TRBD1 for D (6 bases). This CDR3 has 16 residues. Deletions cut 4 bases from V and 5 bases from J, with 15 bases between. Germline V gives CDR1 MNHEY, CDR2 SVGAGI. The CDR3 is CASSSAGGGHNSPLHF. CDR3 coding DNA: TGTGCCAGCAGTTCAGCAGGTGGGGGGCATAATTCACCCCTCCACTTT.

This chain joins TRBV7-2 and TRBJ2-5; D tentatively reads TRBD1 or TRBD2 (5 bases each). V gave up 5 bases and J gave up 6 bases, with 19 bases separating them. The CDR3 is 15 residues long. Germline V gene data show CDR1 as SGHTA and CDR2 as FQGNSA. The CDR3 DNA reads TGTGCCAGCAGCCGAGACCGGGACGTTAAAAAGACCCAGTACTTC. Protein: CASSRDRDVKKTQYF.

To note about this clonotype: A much larger clone lies a single base off, so this may be a read error. Because it lacks the conserved phenylalanine or tryptophan at the end, this CDR3 is likely a read error. This rearrangement joins TRBV12-3 or TRBV12-4 to TRBJ1-2; possible D gene TRBD1, 5 bases. V lost 1 base to trimming and J lost 8 bases, with 14 bases between them. The CDR3 contains 14 residues. The chain's CDR3 is CASSLGGLPGGYTY. CDR3 bases: TGTGCCAGCAGTTTAGGGGGACTGCCTGGAGGCTACACCTAC.

V usage is TRBV20-1 and J usage is TRBJ1-1; 7 nucleotides agree with TRBD1. Losses at the gene ends were 0 bases for V and 3 bases for J; bases not matched to a gene: 10. Germline lookup yields CDR1 DFQATT and CDR2 SNEGSKA (reference sequence). CDR3 length equals 16 residues. The CDR3: CSARDSGKGADTEAFF. CDR3 coding DNA: TGCAGTGCTAGAGATTCAGGGAAGGGGGCCGACACTGAAGCTTTCTTT.

This clonotype was seen repeatedly, ten times or more. The chain links TRBV20-1 to TRBJ2-3; no reliable D call. Germline-derived CDR1 and CDR2 are DFQATT and SNEGSKA (reference sequence). The CDR3 length is 11 residues. Trimming shortened V by 3 bases and J by 7 bases, and 8 bases separated the two germline ends. CDR3: CSASFGNTQYF. In nucleotides, the CDR3 is TGCAGTGCTAGTTTCGGAAATACGCAGTATTTT.

This clonotype was seen repeatedly, ten times or more. This rearrangement joins TRBV30 to TRBJ2-7; D is unresolved. Germline assignment: CDR1 GTSNPN and CDR2 SVGIG (reference sequence). The V end lost 4 bases, the J end lost 5 bases, and 9 bases lay between the germline ends. The CDR3 length is 11 residues. The CDR3 DNA follows: TGTGCCTGGACAGTTCGGAACGAGCAGTACTTC. It encodes CAWTVRNEQYF.